This entry lists 10 T cell receptor beta chains sequenced from one sample in a study of T cells in Graves' hyperthyroidism and ophthalmopathy. What was amplified from RNA transcripts were TCR beta CDR3 regions. A set of HTBI primers served as the primers for a first-round RT-PCR of the TCR CDR3. Using its own MiXCR run on the multiplex PCR reads, TCRdb lists one record per CDR3 protein. The sample gives over 500,000 distinct CDR3 sequences, 16% of which show up once; around 28% is in the top ten. The sample taken for sequencing was blood. These receptors were obtained from a woman aged 30 to 39 with Graves' ophthalmopathy.

For this clonotype: Possible read error: a much larger clone is one base away. The chain joins TRBV7-9 to TRBJ1-6; D is unresolved. The germline CDR1 and CDR2 sequences are SEHNR and FQNEAQ (reference sequence). The CDR3 spans 14 residues. CDR3 residues: CASSPRPRNSPPHF. CDR3 in DNA: TGTGCCAGCAGCCCCCGGCCGAGGAATTCACCCCCCCACTTT.

J is TRBJ2-4 and V is TRBV19; 8 bases match TRBD1. The junction had 4 bases not matched to a gene; V was cut back by 10 bases and J by 5 bases. The CDR3 extends over 12 amino acids. Per germline, CDR1 LNHDA and CDR2 SQIVND (reference sequence). The CDR3 DNA is TGTGCCACTGGACAGGGCCAAAACATTCAGTACTTC. It codes for CATGQGQNIQYF.

Ten or more counts support this clonotype. The chain carries TRBV20-1 and TRBJ2-5, with D possibly being TRBD2 (6 bases). This CDR3 spans 12 amino acids. The V gene's germline CDR1 is DFQATT and CDR2 SNEGSKA (reference sequence). V lost 3 bases and J 6 bases, leaving 11 bases between the germline ends. CDR3 nucleotides: TGCAGTGCTAGCGGGAGTAGAAAGACCCAGTACTTC. Translating it yields CSASGSRKTQYF.

This clonotype has ten or more counts. The gene calls are TRBV18 and TRBJ2-2; possible D gene TRBD1, 6 bases. V lost 3 bases and J 6 bases, leaving 11 bases between the germline ends. The CDR3 totals 14 residues. Germline CDR1 is KGHSH and CDR2 is LQKENI. As DNA, the CDR3 is TGTGCCAGCTCACCCGGGACAATGGCCGGGGAGCTGTTTTTT. Translating it yields CASSPGTMAGELFF.

The rearrangement links TRBV28 to TRBJ2-5; TRBD1 matches at 7 bases. The CDR3 runs to 15 residues. Germline loops: CDR1 MDHEN, CDR2 SYDVKM. The junction had 13 bases not matched to a gene; V was cut back by 6 bases and J by 6 bases. The CDR3 DNA reads as TGTGCCAGCAGCAGACAGGGTACTACCTCAAAGACCCAGTACTTC. The encoded protein is CASSRQGTTSKTQYF.

Many counts were recorded for this clonotype. V and J are TRBV13 and TRBJ2-2, with D unclear. The CDR3 extends over 14 amino acids. CDR1 PRHDT and CDR2 FYEKMQ come from the germline V gene (reference sequence). Trimming cost V 5 bases and J 1 base, with 8 bases left between them. DNA of the CDR3: TGTGCCAGCAGCGTCCGGGTGAACACCGGGGAGCTGTTTTTT. Translation: CASSVRVNTGELFF.

This clonotype was counted between two and nine times. This rearrangement joins TRBV9 to TRBJ2-1; possible D gene TRBD1, 6 bases. This CDR3 spans 13 amino acids. CDR1 SGDLS and CDR2 YYNGEE come from the germline V gene. V gave up 3 bases and J gave up 6 bases, with 10 bases separating them. The CDR3 nucleotides read TGTGCCAGCAGCGCCGACAGGCTCAATGAGCAGTTCTTC. Its translation is CASSADRLNEQFF.

With regard to this clonotype: At one end, the junction sequence differs from germline, possibly due to a read error. V and J are TRBV5-1 and TRBJ2-1; possible D gene TRBD2, 5 bases. This CDR3 comprises 12 residues. Germline CDR1 reads SGHRS; CDR2 reads YFSETQ. The CDR3 DNA is TGTGCCACCTTGCGGGCCGACAATGAGCAGTTCTTC. Protein product: CATLRADNEQFF. Full variable domain (missing parts from reference TRBV5-1 and TRBJ2-1): KAGVTQTPRYLIKTRGQQVTLSCSPISGHRSVSWYQQTPGQGLQFLFEYFSETQRNKGNFPGRFSGRQFSNSRSEMNVSTLELGDSALYLCATLRADNEQFFGPGTRLTVL.

V is TRBV24-1 and J is TRBJ2-4; tentative D call: TRBD2 (6 bases). Germline-derived CDR1 and CDR2 are KGHDR and SFDVKD. CDR3 length equals 15 residues. The V end was cut by 4 bases, the J end by 1 base, with 10 bases between. The CDR3 loop is CATSDSRDAKNIQYF. The CDR3 nucleotides read TGTGCCACCAGTGACTCGCGGGATGCCAAAAACATTCAGTACTTC.

This clonotype came up many times. The rearrangement joins TRBV20-1 to TRBJ1-4; D is unclear. The germline gives CDR1 DFQATT, CDR2 SNEGSKA (reference sequence). The CDR3 totals 14 residues. Trimming stripped 3 bases from V and 0 bases from J, with 8 bases between. This CDR3 is CSASVGATNEKLFF. Here the CDR3 DNA reads TGCAGTGCTAGCGTAGGCGCAACTAATGAAAAACTGTTTTTT.